The 20 T cell receptor beta chains reported below all come from one sample, sequenced in a study of Graves' ophthalmopathy and Graves' hyperthyroidism. Amplification of TCR beta CDR3 regions used RNA transcripts. First-round RT-PCR used HTBI primers; second-round multiplex PCR followed. Each CDR3 protein gets one entry after TCRdb re-called the multiplex PCR reads with MiXCR. Of hundreds of thousands of distinct CDR3 sequences detected, 35% to 50% appear once; the ten largest clones hold about 3.3%. The sequenced sample consisted of peripheral blood. These receptors were taken from an adult man with Graves' ophthalmopathy.

This clonotype was seen ten or more times. The chain uses TRBV7-6 and TRBJ2-7; TRBD1 agrees at 9 bases. This CDR3 is 13 amino acids long. Losses at the gene ends were 5 bases for V and 6 bases for J; bases not matched to a gene: 5. Germline CDR1 SGHVS, CDR2 FNYEAQ. The CDR3 sequence: CASSQGQGGEQYF. Written as DNA, the CDR3 is TGTGCCAGCAGCCAGGGACAGGGCGGCGAGCAGTACTTC.

J is TRBJ1-2 and V is TRBV6-1; 8 bases match TRBD1. There are 17 residues in the CDR3. Germline trimming cut 6 bases from V and 5 bases from J; bases unmatched to any gene: 17. Germline CDR1 and CDR2: MNHNS and SASEGT. The CDR3: CASRIGGRGLVQYGYTF. DNA of the CDR3: TGTGCCAGCAGAATAGGTGGCAGGGGGCTCGTACAATATGGCTACACCTTC.

This clonotype has just a few counts. This chain joins TRBV3-1 and TRBJ1-1; 9 bases align to TRBD1. Germline V gives CDR1 LGHDT, CDR2 YNNKEL (reference sequence). The CDR3 has 15 amino acids. Germline trimming cut 3 bases from V and 7 bases from J; bases unmatched to any gene: 9. DNA for the CDR3: TGTGCCAGCAGCCATACCGGGACAGGGCAAGATGAAGCTTTCTTT. Its translation: CASSHTGTGQDEAFF.

The gene calls are TRBV7-9 and TRBJ1-2; possible D gene TRBD1, 5 bases. In germline, CDR1 is SEHNR, CDR2 FQNEAQ (reference sequence). The CDR3 is 14 residues long. Trimming shortened V by 5 bases and J by 3 bases, and 13 bases separated the two germline ends. The CDR3, as DNA: TGTGCCAGCAGCCGGGGCCTTACATACTATGGCTACACCTTC. Protein sequence: CASSRGLTYYGYTF.

V gene TRBV7-8 combines with J gene TRBJ2-7; TRBD2 matches at 14 bases. The CDR3 is 16 residues long. The ends lost 5 bases at V and 4 bases at J; junction bases unmatched: 7. CDR1 is SGHVS, CDR2 FQNEAQ, per germline. The CDR3, as DNA: TGTGCCAGCAGCCCCAGCGGACTAGCGGGGGGTTACGAGCAGTACTTC. This gives the protein CASSPSGLAGGYEQYF.

Ten or more counts support this clonotype. The chain employs TRBV5-6 and TRBJ2-5; 8 bases match TRBD1. Trimming cost V 0 bases and J 4 bases; bases outside gene matches: 5. Germline-derived CDR1 and CDR2 are SGHDT and YYEEEE. CDR3 size: 15 residues. The CDR3 spells CASSLGQGAGETQYF. The CDR3 bases are TGTGCCAGCAGCTTGGGGCAGGGGGCGGGAGAGACCCAGTACTTC. The full variable domain, completed using reference TRBV5-6 and TRBJ2-5, is DAGVTQSPTHLIKTRGQQVTLRCSPKSGHDTVSWYQQALGQGPQFIFQYYEEEERQRGNFPDRFSGHQFPNYSSELNVNALLLGDSALYLCASSLGQGAGETQYFGPGTRLLVL.

The rearrangement links TRBV5-1 to TRBJ2-5; D unclear. CDR3 length equals 14 residues. CDR1 is SGHRS and CDR2 is YFSETQ in the germline V gene. V was cut by 2 bases and J by 1 base, with 9 bases left in between. CDR3 nucleotides: TGCGCCAGCAGCTTCCGATCTGGCCAAGAGACCCAGTACTTC. Residues: CASSFRSGQETQYF.

The V call is TRBV10-2, the J call TRBJ2-1; 8 bases map to TRBD2. V shed 8 bases and J 7 bases; nucleotides not matched to a gene: 10. Germline V gives CDR1 WSHSY, CDR2 SAAADI. The CDR3 consists of 14 residues. The CDR3 spells CASRREGSENEQFF. The CDR3 coding sequence is TGCGCCAGCCGTCGGGAGGGATCGGAGAATGAGCAGTTCTTC.

The rearrangement uses TRBV10-3 and TRBJ1-6, with D possibly TRBD1 on 6 matching bases. Germline V lookup: CDR1 ENHRY, CDR2 SYGVKD. With 6 bases removed from V and 9 bases from J, the gap between germline ends came to 12 bases. This CDR3 region has 13 residues. CDR3: CAIRKGGGSPLHF. As DNA, the CDR3 is TGTGCCATCAGAAAGGGGGGCGGTTCACCCCTCCACTTT.

V and J are TRBV7-9 and TRBJ2-7; D possibly uses TRBD1 or TRBD2 (6 bases each). CDR3 length: 16 amino acids. The germline gives CDR1 SEHNR, CDR2 FQNEAQ (reference sequence). Between the trimmed V and J ends, which lost 5 bases and 0 bases, there was a span of 17 bases. The CDR3 DNA follows: TGTGCCAGCAGCCTCCGTCCGGGGGCCCTCTCCTACGAGCAGTACTTC. It specifies CASSLRPGALSYEQYF.

A note on this clonotype: A clone one base away is much larger, so this may be a read error. The V gene is TRBV6-5, the J gene TRBJ2-6; D unclear. The CDR3 runs 16 residues. Germline CDR1 is MNHEY and CDR2 is SVGAGI. DNA of the CDR3: TGTGCCATCAGTGATATAAGACAAGCTGGGGCCAACGTCCTGACTTTC. Its translation: CAISDIRQAGANVLTF.

The chain employs TRBV10-2 and TRBJ1-4; perhaps TRBD1 as D (5 bases). The CDR3 has 16 residues. V lost 1 base and J 10 bases, leaving 19 bases between the germline ends. Germline assignment: CDR1 WSHSY and CDR2 SAAADI. The CDR3 DNA follows: TGCGCCAGCAGTGAGTTCGGGGGGACCAGGGATCGAAAACTGTTTTTT. Translation: CASSEFGGTRDRKLFF.

This clonotype was seen many times. The gene calls are TRBV2 and TRBJ1-3; D not resolved. The V and J ends lost 4 bases and 0 bases respectively, with 10 bases between them. The CDR3 covers 15 residues. The germline V gene encodes CDR1 SNHLY and CDR2 FYNNEI. This CDR3 is CASSGHDGSGNTIYF. DNA for the CDR3: TGTGCCAGCAGTGGTCACGACGGCTCTGGAAACACCATATATTTT.

The chain links TRBV6-5 to TRBJ1-2, with TRBD1 matching 7 bases. Looked up from germline, CDR1 is MNHEY and CDR2 is SVGAGI. The CDR3 extends over 13 amino acids. The V segment lost 7 bases and the J segment 8 bases; nucleotides outside the gene matches: 10. The CDR3 sequence: CASNKQGHGGYTF. CDR3 in DNA: TGTGCCAGCAATAAACAGGGGCATGGCGGCTACACCTTC.

There are many counts of this clonotype. The rearrangement links TRBV4-1 to TRBJ1-6; 7 nucleotides agree with TRBD1. The CDR3 is made up of 16 amino acids. Germline lookup yields CDR1 MGHRA and CDR2 YSYEKL. V trimming: 1 base; J trimming: 9 bases; junction bases outside the gene matches: 9. As DNA, the CDR3 is TGCGCCAGCAGCCAAGTTGGGACAGAAAGAGGTTCACCCCTCCACTTT. Protein sequence: CASSQVGTERGSPLHF.

The chain uses TRBV5-8 and TRBJ2-3; D unclear. The CDR3 is 13 amino acids. Trimming shortened V by 2 bases and J by 3 bases, and 7 bases separated the two germline ends. Germline CDR1 and CDR2: SGHTS and YDEGEE. For the CDR3, the DNA is TGTGCCAGCAGCTTTACAGAGACAGATACGCAGTATTTT. Amino acids: CASSFTETDTQYF.

This clonotype was seen many times. The chain is built from TRBV6-2 or TRBV6-3 and TRBJ1-5; no definite D call. The CDR3 runs to 14 residues. The ends were cut back, 1 base at V and 3 bases at J, with 7 bases in the middle. Germline CDR1 MNHEY, CDR2 SVGEGT. The CDR3 region has the DNA TGTGCCAGCAGTTACTATCAGACCAATCAGCCCCAGCATTTT. Translating gives CASSYYQTNQPQHF.

Details on this clonotype: A much larger clone differs from this one at a single base, so this may be a read error. V is TRBV7-8 and J is TRBJ2-7, with 10 bases fitting TRBD1. This CDR3 comprises 15 residues. Germline V gene sequence: CDR1 SGHVS, CDR2 FQNEAQ. Trimming at V came to 6 bases and at J to 0 bases, leaving 5 bases not matched to a gene. This CDR3 is CASRAGTGASYEQYF. The CDR3 coding sequence is TGTGCCAGCAGGGCCGGGACAGGGGCCTCCTACGAGCAGTACTTC. Based on the CDR3 plus reference TRBV7-8 and TRBJ2-7, the full variable domain is GAGVSQSPRYKVAKRGQDVALRCDPISGHVSLFWYQQALGQGPEFLTYFQNEAQLDKSGLPSDRFFAERPEGSVSTLKIQRTQQEDSAVYLCASRAGTGASYEQYFGPGTRLTVT.

This clonotype was seen many times. The chain is built from TRBV7-6 and TRBJ1-2; perhaps TRBD1 as D (5 bases). With 1 base removed from V and 8 bases from J, the gap between germline ends came to 17 bases. This CDR3 has 15 residues. Germline CDR1 SGHVS, CDR2 FNYEAQ. The CDR3 region is CASSLGFGVGDGYTF. The DNA for the CDR3 is TGTGCCAGCAGCTTAGGGTTCGGGGTGGGGGACGGCTACACCTTC.

This clonotype was detected many times. J is TRBJ1-1 and V is TRBV7-9; 9 bases fit TRBD1. The CDR3 is 15 amino acids. Germline assignment: CDR1 SEHNR and CDR2 FQNEAQ (reference sequence). V was pared by 5 bases and J by 3 bases, with 7 bases of the junction left unmatched. The CDR3 spells CASSTNRDRDTEAFF. The CDR3, as DNA: TGTGCCAGCAGCACCAACCGGGACAGGGACACTGAAGCTTTCTTT.